The T cell receptor (beta chain) under discussion was sequenced for a study of identical twins. This clonotype was seen a few times. MiXCR, applied by TCRdb to the 5' RACE reads, yields one record per CDR3 protein. The sample includes a few hundred thousand distinct CDR3 sequences, about 9% of them seen just once. Per germline, CDR1 MGHDK and CDR2 SYGVNS. The CDR3 sequence is 16 residues long. The ends were cut back, 6 bases at V and 0 bases at J, with 18 bases in the middle. These data also formed part of another study, on yellow fever vaccine responses in identical twins. This second study notes: On the reported evidence, twins' vaccine T cell responses seemed partly convergent and partly personalized.

This chain joins TRBV25-1 and TRBJ2-7; D possibly corresponds to TRBD1 (6 bases). This receptor was taken from a woman aged 18-29 years in good health. Sequenced sample: CD8+ T cells sorted from blood. The CDR3 nucleotides are TGTGCCAGCAGCGAAACCGGGACAAGGACCTCCTACGAGCAGTACTTC. Translated, it gives CASSETGTRTSYEQYF.